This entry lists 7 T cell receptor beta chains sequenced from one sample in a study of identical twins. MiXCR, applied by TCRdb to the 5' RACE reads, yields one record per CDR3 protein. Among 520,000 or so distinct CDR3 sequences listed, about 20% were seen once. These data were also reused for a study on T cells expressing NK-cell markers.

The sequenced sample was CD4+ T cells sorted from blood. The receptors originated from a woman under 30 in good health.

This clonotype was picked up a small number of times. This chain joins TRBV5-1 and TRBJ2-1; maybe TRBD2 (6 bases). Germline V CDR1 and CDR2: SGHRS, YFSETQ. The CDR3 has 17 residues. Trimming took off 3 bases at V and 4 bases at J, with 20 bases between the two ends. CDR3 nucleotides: TGCGCCAGCAGCTCCAGCCTTCAGCGGGTGGCGTACAATGAGCAGTTCTTC. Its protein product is CASSSSLQRVAYNEQFF. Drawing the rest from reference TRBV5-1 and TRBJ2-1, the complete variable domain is KAGVTQTPRYLIKTRGQQVTLSCSPISGHRSVSWYQQTPGQGLQFLFEYFSETQRNKGNFPGRFSGRQFSNSRSEMNVSTLELGDSALYLCASSSSLQRVAYNEQFFGPGTRLTVL.

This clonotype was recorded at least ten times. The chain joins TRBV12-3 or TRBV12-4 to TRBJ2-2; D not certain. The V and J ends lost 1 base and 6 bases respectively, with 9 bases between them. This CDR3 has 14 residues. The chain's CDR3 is CASSLVLRAGELFF. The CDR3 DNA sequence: TGTGCCAGCAGTTTAGTCTTACGGGCCGGGGAGCTGTTTTTT.

The CDR3 sequence: CASSQGRGVLYNEQFF. CDR3 sequence (DNA): TGTGCCAGCAGCCAAGGGAGGGGCGTCCTTTACAATGAGCAGTTCTTC. This chain joins TRBV3-1 and TRBJ2-1; tentative D call: TRBD2 (6 bases). Germline values: CDR1 LGHDT, CDR2 YNNKEL (reference sequence). Trimming removed 1 base from V and 4 bases from J, with 14 bases in between. The CDR3 has 16 residues.

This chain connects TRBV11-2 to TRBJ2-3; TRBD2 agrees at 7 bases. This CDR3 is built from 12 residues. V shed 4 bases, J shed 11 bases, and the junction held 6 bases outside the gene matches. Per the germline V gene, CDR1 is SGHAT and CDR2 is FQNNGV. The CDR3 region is CASSSEGGLQYF. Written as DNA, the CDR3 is TGTGCCAGCAGCTCCGAGGGAGGGCTGCAGTATTTT.

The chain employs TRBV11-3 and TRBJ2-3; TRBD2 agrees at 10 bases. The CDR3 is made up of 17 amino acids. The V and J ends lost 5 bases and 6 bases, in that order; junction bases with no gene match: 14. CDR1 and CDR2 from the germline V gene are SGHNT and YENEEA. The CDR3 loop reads CASSTIRLAGVRDTQYF. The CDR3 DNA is TGTGCCAGCAGCACCATCCGGCTAGCGGGGGTTAGGGATACGCAGTATTTT.

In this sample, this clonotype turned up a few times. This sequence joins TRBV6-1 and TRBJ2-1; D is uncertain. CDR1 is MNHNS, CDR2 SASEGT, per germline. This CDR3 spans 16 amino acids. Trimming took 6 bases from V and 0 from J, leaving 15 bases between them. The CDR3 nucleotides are TGTGCCAGCAGAGCTTACAAAACGAGCTCCTACAATGAGCAGTTCTTC. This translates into CASRAYKTSSYNEQFF.

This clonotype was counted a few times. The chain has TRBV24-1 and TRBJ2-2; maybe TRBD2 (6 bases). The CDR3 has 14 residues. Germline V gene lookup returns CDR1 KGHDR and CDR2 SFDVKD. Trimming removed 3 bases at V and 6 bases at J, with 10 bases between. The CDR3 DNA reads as TGTGCCACCAGTGATCCCAGGGACTCCGGGGAGCTGTTTTTT. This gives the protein CATSDPRDSGELFF.